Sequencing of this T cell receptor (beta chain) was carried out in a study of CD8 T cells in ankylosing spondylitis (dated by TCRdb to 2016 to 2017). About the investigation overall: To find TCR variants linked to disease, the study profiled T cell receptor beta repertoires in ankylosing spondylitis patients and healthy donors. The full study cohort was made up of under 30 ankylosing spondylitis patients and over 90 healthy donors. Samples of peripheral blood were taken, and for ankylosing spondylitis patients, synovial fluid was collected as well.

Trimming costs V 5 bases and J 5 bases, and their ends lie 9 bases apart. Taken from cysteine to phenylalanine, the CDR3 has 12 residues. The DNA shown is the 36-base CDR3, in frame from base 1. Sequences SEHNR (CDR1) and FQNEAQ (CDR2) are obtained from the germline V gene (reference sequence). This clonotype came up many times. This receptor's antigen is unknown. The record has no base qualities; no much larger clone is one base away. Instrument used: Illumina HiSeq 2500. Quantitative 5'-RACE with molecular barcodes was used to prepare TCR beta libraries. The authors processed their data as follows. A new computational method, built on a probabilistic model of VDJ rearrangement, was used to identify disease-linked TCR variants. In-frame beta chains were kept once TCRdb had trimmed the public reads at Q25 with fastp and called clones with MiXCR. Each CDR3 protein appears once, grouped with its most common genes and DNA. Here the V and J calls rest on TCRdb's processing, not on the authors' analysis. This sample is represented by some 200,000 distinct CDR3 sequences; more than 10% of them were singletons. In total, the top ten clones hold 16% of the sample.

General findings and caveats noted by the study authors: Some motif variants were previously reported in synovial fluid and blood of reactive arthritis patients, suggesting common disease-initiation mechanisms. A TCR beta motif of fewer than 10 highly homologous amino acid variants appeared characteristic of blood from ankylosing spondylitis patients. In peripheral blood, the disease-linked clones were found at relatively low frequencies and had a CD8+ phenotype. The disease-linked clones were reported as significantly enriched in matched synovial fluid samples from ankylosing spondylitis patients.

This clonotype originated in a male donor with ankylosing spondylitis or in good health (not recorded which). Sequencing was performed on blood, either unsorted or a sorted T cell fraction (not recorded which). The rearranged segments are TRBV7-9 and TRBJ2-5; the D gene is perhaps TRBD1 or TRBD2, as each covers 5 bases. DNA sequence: TGTGCCAGCAGCCGGGACGGGGAGACCCAGTACTTC. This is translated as CASSRDGETQYF. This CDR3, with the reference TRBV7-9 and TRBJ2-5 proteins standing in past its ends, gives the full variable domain DTGVSQNPRHKITKRGQNVTFRCDPISEHNRLYWYRQTLGQGPEFLTYFQNEAQLEKSRLLSDRFSAERPKGSFSTLEIQRTEQGDSAMYLCASSRDGETQYFGPGTRLLVL.